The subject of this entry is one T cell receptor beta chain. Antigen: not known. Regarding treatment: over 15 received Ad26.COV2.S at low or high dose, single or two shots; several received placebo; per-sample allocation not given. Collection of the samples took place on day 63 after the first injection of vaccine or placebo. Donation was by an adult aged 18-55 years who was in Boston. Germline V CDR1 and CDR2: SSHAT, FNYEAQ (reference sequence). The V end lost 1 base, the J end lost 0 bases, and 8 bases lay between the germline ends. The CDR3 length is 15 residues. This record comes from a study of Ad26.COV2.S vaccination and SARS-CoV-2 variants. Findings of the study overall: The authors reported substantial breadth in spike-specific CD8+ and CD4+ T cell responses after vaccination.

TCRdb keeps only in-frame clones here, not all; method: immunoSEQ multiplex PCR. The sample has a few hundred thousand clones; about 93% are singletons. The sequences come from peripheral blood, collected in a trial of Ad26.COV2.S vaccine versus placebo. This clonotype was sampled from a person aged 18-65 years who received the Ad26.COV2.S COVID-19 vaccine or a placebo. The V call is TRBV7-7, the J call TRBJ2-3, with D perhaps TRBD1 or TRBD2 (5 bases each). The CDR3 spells CASSLGDGSTDTQYF. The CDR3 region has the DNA TGTGCCAGCAGCTTAGGGGACGGAAGCACAGATACGCAGTATTTT.